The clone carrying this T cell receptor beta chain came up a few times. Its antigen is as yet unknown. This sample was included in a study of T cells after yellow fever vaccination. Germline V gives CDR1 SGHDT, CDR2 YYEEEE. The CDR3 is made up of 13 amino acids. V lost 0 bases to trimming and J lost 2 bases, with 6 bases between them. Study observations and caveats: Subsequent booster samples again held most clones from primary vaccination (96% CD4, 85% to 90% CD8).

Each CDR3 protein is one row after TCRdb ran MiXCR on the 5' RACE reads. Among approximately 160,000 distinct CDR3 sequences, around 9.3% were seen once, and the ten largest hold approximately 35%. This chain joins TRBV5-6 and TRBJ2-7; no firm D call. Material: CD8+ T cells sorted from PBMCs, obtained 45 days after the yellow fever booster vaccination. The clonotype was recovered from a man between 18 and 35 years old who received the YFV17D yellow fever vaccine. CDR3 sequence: CASSLEGTYEQYV. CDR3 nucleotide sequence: TGTGCCAGCAGCTTGGAGGGCACCTACGAGCAGTACGTC.